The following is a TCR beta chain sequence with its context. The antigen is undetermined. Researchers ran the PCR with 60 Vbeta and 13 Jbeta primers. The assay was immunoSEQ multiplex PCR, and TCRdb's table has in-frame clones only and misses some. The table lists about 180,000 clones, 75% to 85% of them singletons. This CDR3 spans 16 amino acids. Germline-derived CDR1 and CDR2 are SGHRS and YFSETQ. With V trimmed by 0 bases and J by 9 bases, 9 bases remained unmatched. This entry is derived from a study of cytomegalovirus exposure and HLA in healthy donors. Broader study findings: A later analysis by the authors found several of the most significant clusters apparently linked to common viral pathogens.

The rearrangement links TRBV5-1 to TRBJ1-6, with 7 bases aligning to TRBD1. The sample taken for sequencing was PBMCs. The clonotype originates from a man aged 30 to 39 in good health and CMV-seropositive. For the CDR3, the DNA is TGCGCCAGCAGCTTGGACAGGGGAGGTGTCGGTTCACCCCTCCACTTT. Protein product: CASSLDRGGVGSPLHF. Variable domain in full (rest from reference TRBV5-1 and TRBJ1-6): KAGVTQTPRYLIKTRGQQVTLSCSPISGHRSVSWYQQTPGQGLQFLFEYFSETQRNKGNFPGRFSGRQFSNSRSEMNVSTLELGDSALYLCASSLDRGGVGSPLHFGNGTRLTVT.